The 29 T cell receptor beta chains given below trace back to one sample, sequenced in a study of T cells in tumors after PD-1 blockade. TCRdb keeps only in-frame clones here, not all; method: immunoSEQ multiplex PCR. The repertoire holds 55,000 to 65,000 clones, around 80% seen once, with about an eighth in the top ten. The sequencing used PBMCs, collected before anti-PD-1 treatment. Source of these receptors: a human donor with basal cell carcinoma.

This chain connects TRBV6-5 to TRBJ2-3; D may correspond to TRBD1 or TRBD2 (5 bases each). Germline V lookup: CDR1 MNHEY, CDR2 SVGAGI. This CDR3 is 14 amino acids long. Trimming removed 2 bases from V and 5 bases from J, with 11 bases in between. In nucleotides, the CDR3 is TGTGCCAGCAGTTACGGGGGTTGGGAAGATACGCAGTATTTT. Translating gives CASSYGGWEDTQYF.

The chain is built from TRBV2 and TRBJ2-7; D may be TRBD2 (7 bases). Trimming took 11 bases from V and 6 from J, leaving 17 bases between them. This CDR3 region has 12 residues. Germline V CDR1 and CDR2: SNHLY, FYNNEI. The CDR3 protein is CARAGAAGEQYF. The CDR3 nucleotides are TGTGCCCGGGCGGGGGCCGCCGGCGAGCAGTACTTC. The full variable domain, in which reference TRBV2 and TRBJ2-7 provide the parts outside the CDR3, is EPEVTQTPSHQVTQMGQEVILRCVPISNHLYFYWYRQILGQKVEFLVSFYNNEISEKSEIFDDQFSVERPDGSNFTLKIRSTKLEDSAMYFCARAGAAGEQYFGPGTRLTVT.

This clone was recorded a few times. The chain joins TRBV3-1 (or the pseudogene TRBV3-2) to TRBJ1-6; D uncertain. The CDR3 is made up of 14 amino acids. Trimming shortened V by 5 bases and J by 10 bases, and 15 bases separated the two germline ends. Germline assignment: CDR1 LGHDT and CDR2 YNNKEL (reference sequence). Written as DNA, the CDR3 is TGTGCCAGCAGCTCGGAAGGTGGTCTATCACCCCTCCACTTT. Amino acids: CASSSEGGLSPLHF.

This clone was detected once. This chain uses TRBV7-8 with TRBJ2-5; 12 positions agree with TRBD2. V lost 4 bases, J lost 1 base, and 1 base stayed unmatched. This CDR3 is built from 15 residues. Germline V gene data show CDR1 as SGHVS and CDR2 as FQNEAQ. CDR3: CASSSSGGVQETQYF. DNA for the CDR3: TGTGCCAGCAGCTCTAGCGGGGGGGTCCAAGAGACCCAGTACTTC.

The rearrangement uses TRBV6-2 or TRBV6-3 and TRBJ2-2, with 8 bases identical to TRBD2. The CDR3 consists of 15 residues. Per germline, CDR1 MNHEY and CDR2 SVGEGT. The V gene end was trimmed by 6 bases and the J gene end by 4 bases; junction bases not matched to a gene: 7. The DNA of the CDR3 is TGTGCCAGCAGCCCGGCCGGGACTAGCACCGGGGAGCTGTTTTTT. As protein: CASSPAGTSTGELFF.

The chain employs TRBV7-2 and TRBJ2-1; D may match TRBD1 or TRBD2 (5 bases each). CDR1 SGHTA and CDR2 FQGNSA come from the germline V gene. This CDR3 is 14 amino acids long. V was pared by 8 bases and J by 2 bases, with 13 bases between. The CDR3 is CASGPGRPYNEQFF. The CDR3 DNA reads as TGTGCCAGCGGCCCAGGGAGACCCTACAATGAGCAGTTCTTC.

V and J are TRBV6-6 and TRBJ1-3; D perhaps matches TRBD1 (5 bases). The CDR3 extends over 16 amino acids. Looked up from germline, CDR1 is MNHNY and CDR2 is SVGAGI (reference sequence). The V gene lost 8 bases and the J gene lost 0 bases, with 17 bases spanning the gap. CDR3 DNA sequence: TGTGCCAGCCGTACTGGCCCCGGGGGCTCTGGAAACACCATATATTTT. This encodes CASRTGPGGSGNTIYF.

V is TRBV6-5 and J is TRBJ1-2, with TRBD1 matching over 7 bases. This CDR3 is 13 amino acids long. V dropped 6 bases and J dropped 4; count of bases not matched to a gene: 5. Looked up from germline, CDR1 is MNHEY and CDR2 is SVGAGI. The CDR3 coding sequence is TGTGCCAGCAGACCCGGACAGGTCTATGGCTACACCTTC. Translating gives CASRPGQVYGYTF.

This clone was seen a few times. In DNA form, the CDR3 reads TGTGCCAGCAGCCGACAAGCCCCCGGGGAGCTGTTTTTT. Its protein is CASSRQAPGELFF. The chain recombines TRBV7-3 with TRBJ2-2; no definite D call. The ends were cut back, 5 bases at V and 6 bases at J, with 10 bases in the middle. CDR3 length: 13 residues. In germline, CDR1 is SGHTA, CDR2 FQGTGA.

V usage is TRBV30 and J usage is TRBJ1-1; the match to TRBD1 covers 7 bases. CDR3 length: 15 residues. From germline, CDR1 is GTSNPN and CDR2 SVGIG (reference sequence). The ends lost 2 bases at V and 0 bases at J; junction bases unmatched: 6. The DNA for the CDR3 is TGTGCCTGGAGTAGGCCCGGGACAGTGAACACTGAAGCTTTCTTT. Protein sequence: CAWSRPGTVNTEAFF.

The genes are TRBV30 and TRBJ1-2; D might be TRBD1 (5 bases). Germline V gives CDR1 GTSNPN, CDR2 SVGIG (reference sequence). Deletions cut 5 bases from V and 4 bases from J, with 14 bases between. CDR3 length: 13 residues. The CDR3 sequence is CAWGRIGGYGYTF. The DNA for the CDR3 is TGTGCCTGGGGTCGTATCGGGGGCTATGGCTACACCTTC.

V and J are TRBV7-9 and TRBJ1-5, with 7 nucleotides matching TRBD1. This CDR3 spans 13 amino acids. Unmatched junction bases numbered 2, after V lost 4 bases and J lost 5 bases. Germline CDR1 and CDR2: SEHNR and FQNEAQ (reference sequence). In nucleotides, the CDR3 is TGTGCCAGCAGCTCTACAGGGGATCAGCCCCAGCATTTT. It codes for CASSSTGDQPQHF.

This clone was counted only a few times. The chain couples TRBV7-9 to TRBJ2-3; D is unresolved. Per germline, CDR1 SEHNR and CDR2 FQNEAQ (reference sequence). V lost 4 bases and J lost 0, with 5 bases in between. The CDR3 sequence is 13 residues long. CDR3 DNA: TGTGCCAGCAGCTCAACCAGCACAGATACGCAGTATTTT. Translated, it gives CASSSTSTDTQYF.

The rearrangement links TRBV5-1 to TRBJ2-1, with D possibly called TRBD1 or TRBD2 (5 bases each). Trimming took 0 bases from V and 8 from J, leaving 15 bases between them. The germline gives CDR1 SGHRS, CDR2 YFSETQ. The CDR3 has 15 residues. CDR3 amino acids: CASSLVQVAGDEQFF. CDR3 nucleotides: TGCGCCAGCAGCTTGGTACAGGTCGCGGGTGATGAGCAGTTCTTC.

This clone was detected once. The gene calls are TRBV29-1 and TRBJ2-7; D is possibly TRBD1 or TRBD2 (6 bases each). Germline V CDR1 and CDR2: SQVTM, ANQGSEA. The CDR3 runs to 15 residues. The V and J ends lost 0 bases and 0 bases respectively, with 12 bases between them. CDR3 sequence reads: CSVEDRGLVSYEQYF. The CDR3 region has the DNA TGCAGCGTTGAAGACAGGGGACTCGTCTCCTACGAGCAGTACTTC.

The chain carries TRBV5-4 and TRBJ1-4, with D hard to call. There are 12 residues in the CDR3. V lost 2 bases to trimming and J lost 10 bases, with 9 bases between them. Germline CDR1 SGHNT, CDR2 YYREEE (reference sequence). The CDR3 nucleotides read TGTGCCAGCAGCTTCCGGCTCGGAAAACTGTTTTTT. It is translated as CASSFRLGKLFF.

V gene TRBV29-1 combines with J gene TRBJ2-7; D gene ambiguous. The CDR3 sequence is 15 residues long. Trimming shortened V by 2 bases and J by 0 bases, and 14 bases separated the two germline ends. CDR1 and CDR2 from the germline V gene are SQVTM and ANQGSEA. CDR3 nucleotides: TGCAGCGTTGAAAAACTTCACCGTAACTCCTACGAGCAGTACTTC. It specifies CSVEKLHRNSYEQYF.

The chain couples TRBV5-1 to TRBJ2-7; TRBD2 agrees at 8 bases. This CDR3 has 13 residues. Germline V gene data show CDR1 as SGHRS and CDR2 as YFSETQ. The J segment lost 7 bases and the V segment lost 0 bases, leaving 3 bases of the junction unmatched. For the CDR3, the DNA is TGCGCCAGCAGCTTGGTGGTAGCGGGGGAGCAGTACTTC. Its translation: CASSLVVAGEQYF.

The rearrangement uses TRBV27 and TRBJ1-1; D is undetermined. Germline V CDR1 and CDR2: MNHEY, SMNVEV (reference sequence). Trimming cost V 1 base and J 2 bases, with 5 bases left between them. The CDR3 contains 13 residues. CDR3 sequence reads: CASSLLVNTEAFF. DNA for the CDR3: TGTGCCAGCAGTTTATTAGTCAACACTGAAGCTTTCTTT.

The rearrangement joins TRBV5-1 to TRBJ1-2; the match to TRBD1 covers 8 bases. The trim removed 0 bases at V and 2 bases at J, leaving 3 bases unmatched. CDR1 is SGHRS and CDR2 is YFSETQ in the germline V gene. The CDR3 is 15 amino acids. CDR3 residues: CASSLGRTGNYGYTF. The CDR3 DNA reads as TGCGCCAGCAGCTTGGGCCGGACAGGGAACTATGGCTACACCTTC.

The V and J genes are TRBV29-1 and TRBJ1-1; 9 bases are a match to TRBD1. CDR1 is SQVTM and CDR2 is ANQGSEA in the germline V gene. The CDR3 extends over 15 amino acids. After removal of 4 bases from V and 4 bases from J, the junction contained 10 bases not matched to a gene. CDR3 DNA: TGCAGCGTTGCGGAACAGGGGGCGCGAGGCACTGAAGCTTTCTTT. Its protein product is CSVAEQGARGTEAFF.

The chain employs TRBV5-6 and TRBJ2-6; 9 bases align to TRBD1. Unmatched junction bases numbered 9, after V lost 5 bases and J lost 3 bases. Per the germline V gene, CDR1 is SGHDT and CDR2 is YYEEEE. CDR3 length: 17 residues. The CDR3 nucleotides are TGTGCCAGCAGTTGGGACAGGGTAGGGGTTGGGGCCAACGTCCTGACTTTC. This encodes CASSWDRVGVGANVLTF.

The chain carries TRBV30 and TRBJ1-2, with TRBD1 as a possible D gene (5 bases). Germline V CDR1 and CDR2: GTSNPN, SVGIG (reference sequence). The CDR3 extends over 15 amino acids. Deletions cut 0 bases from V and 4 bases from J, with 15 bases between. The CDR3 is CAWSVPLGGVYGYTF. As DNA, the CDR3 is TGTGCCTGGAGTGTACCGTTGGGAGGGGTCTATGGCTACACCTTC.

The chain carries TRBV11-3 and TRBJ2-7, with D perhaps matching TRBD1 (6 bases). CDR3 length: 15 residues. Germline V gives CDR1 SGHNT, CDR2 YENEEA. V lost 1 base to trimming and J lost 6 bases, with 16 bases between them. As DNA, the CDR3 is TGTGCCAGCAGCTTAGGAAACAGGGTAGTGGTCGAGCAGTACTTC. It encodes CASSLGNRVVVEQYF.

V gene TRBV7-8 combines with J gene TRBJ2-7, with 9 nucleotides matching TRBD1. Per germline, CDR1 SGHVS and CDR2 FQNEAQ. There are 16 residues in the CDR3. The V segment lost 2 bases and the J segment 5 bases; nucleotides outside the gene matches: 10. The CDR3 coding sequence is TGTGCCAGCAGCTTATACGCCGGGACAGGGATGCACGAGCAGTACTTC. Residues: CASSLYAGTGMHEQYF.

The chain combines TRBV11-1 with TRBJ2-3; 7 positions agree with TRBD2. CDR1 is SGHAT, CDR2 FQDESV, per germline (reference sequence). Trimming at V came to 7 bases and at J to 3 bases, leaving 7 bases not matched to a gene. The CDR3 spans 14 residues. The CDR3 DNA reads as TGTGCCAGCACTATGGGGGGGGGAACAGATACGCAGTATTTT. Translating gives CASTMGGGTDTQYF.

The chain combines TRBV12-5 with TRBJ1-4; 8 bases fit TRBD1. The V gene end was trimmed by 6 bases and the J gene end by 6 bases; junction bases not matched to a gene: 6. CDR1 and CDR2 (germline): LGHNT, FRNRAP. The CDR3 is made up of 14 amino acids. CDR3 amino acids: CASGGRGLDEKLFF. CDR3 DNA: TGTGCTAGTGGCGGCAGGGGGCTGGATGAAAAACTGTTTTTT.

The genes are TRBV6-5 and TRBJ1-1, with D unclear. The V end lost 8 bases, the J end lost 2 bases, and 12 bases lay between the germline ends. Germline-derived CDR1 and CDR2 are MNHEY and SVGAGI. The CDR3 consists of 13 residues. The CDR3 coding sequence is TGTGCCAGCCGGACGGGAACAAACACTGAAGCTTTCTTT. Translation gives CASRTGTNTEAFF.

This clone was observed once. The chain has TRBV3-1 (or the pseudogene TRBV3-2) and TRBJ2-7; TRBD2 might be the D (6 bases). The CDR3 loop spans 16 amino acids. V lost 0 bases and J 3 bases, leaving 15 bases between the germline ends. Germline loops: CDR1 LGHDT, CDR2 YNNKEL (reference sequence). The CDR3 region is CASSQDWRGPNYEQYF. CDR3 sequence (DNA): TGTGCCAGCAGCCAAGACTGGCGGGGTCCAAACTACGAGCAGTACTTC.